This T cell receptor beta chain was profiled in a study of shared clonotypes between healthy human individuals. Background on the study: Sampling drew on donors who were two women and a few men aged 18 to 49.

From germline, CDR1 is SGDLS and CDR2 YYNGEE. V lost 4 bases to trimming and J lost 2 bases, with 20 bases between them. CDR3 size: 17 residues. From CD4+ cells came CD45RA+ naive and CD45RA-negative memory subsets. The assay was immunoSEQ multiplex PCR, and TCRdb's table has in-frame clones only and misses some. The sample lists 950,000 to 1,300,000 clones, more than 60% occurring once. The sequenced sample consisted of memory CD4+ T cells sorted from blood. Subset meaning: CD45RA-negative fraction. The V call is TRBV9, the J call TRBJ2-3; D is tentatively TRBD1 or TRBD2 (5 bases each). The sequence derives from a man younger than 30 in good health. CDR3 sequence (DNA): TGTGCCAGCAGCCCACCGGGGCGAGGACTTAACACAGATACGCAGTATTTT. This encodes CASSPPGRGLNTDTQYF.